This TCR beta chain was profiled in a study of blood T cell repertoires in COVID-19. Study at large: Sources were T cells, B-cell-depleted T cells, or PBMCs; the material itself was cDNA or gDNA.

This CDR3 has 15 amino acids. The V gene end was trimmed by 4 bases and the J gene end by 4 bases; junction bases not matched to a gene: 4. The germline V gene encodes CDR1 SGHNT and CDR2 YYREEE (reference sequence). As handled by the study authors: Estimates of nucleated cell counts were drawn from the amplification of reference gene primers. The method was immunoSEQ multiplex PCR; TCRdb's version includes in-frame clones alone and lacks a portion of them. V and J calls plus clone size are reproduced from that table; the DNA served to infer D and trimming. The sample holds approximately 91,000 clones, 75% to 85% seen once.

This sequence was found in a man between 65 and 79 years old with acute or convalescent COVID-19. What was sequenced was peripheral blood. The rearrangement uses TRBV5-4 and TRBJ2-2, with 10 bases lining up with TRBD1. Written as DNA, the CDR3 is TGTGCCAGCAGCCCGACAGGGGGCGTCACCGGGGAGCTGTTTTTT. This codes for CASSPTGGVTGELFF.